This section outlines one TCR beta chain sequence together with its context. Its target is unknown. The CDR3 is 14 amino acids. V lost 4 bases and J 4 bases, leaving 14 bases between the germline ends. Germline CDR1 and CDR2: SGHRS and YFSETQ. This entry is derived from a study of PD-1 blockade in classical Hodgkin lymphoma. The study, taken as a whole, reports: Significantly greater TCR diversity emerged by C4D1 in CD4+ cells but not CD8+ cells. Reported findings placed baseline TCR diversity lower in newly diagnosed patients (compared with healthy donors). Repertoire differences have undefined causes, possibly disease activity or prior therapy.

Each patient experienced a relapse that followed autologous stem cell transplantation, and brentuximab vedotin exposure varied. Patients' outcomes at their best amounted to complete response, partial response or progressive disease. Profiled with immunoSEQ multiplex PCR; TCRdb holds only in-frame clones, not every one. Of tens of thousands of clones detected, approximately 90% appear once; the ten largest clones hold roughly 5%. V is TRBV5-1 and J is TRBJ1-1; D possibly corresponds to TRBD1 (5 bases). The material sequenced was peripheral blood mononuclear cells (PBMCs), taken before the second cycle of nivolumab. The TCR sequence derives from a human donor with classical Hodgkin lymphoma. This chain's CDR3 is CASSAQRGTTEAFF. As DNA, the CDR3 is TGCGCCAGCAGCGCTCAAAGGGGAACCACTGAAGCTTTCTTT.